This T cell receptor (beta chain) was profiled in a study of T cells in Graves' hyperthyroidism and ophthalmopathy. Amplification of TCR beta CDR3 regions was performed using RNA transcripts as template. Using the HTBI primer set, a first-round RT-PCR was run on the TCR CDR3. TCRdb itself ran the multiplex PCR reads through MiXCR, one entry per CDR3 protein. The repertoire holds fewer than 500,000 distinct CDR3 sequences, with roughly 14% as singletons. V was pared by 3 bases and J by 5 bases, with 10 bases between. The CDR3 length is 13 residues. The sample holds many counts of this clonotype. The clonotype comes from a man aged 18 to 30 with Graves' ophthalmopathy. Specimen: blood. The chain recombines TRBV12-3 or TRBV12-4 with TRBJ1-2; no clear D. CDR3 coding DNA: TGTGCCAGCAGTTTTGAGGAAGTGTATGGCTACACCTTC. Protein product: CASSFEEVYGYTF.